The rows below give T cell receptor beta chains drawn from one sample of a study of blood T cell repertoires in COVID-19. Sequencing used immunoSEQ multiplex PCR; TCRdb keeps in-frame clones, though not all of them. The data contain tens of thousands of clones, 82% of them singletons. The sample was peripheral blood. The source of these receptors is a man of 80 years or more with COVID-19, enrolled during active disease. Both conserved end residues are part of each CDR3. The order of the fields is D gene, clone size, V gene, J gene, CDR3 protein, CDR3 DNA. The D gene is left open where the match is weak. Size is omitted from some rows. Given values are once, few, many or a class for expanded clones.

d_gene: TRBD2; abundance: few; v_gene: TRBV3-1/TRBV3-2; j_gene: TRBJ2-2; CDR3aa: CASSVPQFFSGRRTGELFF; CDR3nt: TGTGCCAGCAGCGTACCCCAATTCTTCAGCGGGAGAAGGACCGGGGAGCTGTTTTTT
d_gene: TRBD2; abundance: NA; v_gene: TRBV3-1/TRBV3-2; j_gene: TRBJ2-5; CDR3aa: CASSQAAGEETQYF; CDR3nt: TGTGCCAGCAGCCAAGCTGCGGGGGAGGAGACCCAGTACTTC
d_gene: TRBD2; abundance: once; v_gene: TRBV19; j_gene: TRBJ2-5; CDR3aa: CASRRAGLAGGQETQYF; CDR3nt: TGTGCCAGTAGACGAGCGGGACTAGCGGGGGGGCAGGAGACCCAGTACTTC
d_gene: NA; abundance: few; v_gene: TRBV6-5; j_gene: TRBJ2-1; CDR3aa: CASSQGNEQFF; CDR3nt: TGTGCCAGCAGTCAGGGGAATGAGCAGTTCTTC
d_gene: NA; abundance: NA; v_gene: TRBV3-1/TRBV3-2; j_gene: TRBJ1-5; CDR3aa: CASSQGPALDQPQHF; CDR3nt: TGTGCCAGCAGCCAAGGGCCAGCGCTCGATCAGCCCCAGCATTTT
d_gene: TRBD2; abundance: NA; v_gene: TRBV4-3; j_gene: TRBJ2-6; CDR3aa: CASSQAPSGITGANVLTF; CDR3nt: TGCGCCAGCAGCCAAGCCCCTAGCGGGATAACGGGGGCCAACGTCCTGACTTTC
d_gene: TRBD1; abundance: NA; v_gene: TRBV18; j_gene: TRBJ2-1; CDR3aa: CASSRDRGIEQFF; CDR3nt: TGTGCCAGCTCAAGGGACAGGGGTATTGAGCAGTTCTTC
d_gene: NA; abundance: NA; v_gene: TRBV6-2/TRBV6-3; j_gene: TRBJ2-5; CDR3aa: CASSYPQVVETQYF; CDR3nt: TGTGCCAGCAGTTACCCCCAGGTGGTTGAGACCCAGTACTTC
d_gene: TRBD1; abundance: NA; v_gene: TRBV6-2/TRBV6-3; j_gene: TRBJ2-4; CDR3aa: CASSDGTAQNIQYF; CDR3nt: TGTGCCAGCAGTGACGGGACAGCCCAGAACATTCAGTACTTC
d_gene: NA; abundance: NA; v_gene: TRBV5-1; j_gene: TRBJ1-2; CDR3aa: CASSLRHPYGYTF; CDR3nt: TGCGCCAGCAGCTTGCGACATCCCTATGGCTACACCTTC